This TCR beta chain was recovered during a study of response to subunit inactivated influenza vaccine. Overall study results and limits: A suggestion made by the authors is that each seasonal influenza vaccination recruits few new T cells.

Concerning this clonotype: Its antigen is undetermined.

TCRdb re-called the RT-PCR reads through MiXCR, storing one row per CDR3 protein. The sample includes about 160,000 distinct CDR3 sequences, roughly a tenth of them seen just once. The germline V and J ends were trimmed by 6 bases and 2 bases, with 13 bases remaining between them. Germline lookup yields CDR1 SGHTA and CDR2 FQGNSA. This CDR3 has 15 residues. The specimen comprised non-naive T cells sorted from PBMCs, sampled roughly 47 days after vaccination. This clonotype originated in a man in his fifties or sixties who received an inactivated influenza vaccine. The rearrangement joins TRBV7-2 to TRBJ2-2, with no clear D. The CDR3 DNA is TGTGCCAGCAGATTGAGCAGGTCAAACACCGGGGAGCTGTTTTTT. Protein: CASRLSRSNTGELFF.